This T cell receptor (beta chain) was observed in a study of shared clonotypes between healthy human individuals. In the source study's methods: Filtering of immunoSEQ junctional sequences could not match full-length read filtering. The data were produced by immunoSEQ multiplex PCR, yet TCRdb's version contains in-frame clones alone and is incomplete. V, J and clone size derive from that table, while D and trimming were established from the DNA sequence. Of about 110,000 clones in the sample, under 70% were seen once. This clone was counted a few times. After removal of 5 bases from V and 1 base from J, the junction contained 11 bases not matched to a gene. This CDR3 has 17 residues. Germline lookup yields CDR1 MNHEY and CDR2 SMNVEV (reference sequence).

The material sequenced was memory CD8+ T cells sorted from blood. Subset specified: CD45RO+ cells pooled with CCR7-negative TemRA cells. The rearrangement links TRBV27 to TRBJ2-7; TRBD2 matches at 10 bases. The clonotype originates from a young woman in good health. CDR3 in amino acids: CASSPNAGLAFSYEQYF. CDR3 nucleotides: TGTGCCAGCAGTCCCAACGCGGGACTAGCGTTTTCCTACGAGCAGTACTTC.